One sample yielded the 30 T cell receptor beta chains listed below, sequenced in a study of cytomegalovirus exposure and HLA in healthy donors. The PCR used 60 Vbeta and 13 Jbeta primers. This table comes from immunoSEQ multiplex PCR, and its TCRdb copy is limited to in-frame clones, with some not included. This table holds roughly 150,000 clones, 60% to 75% found once. Material: PBMCs. Receptors originate from a human donor in good health.

V and J are TRBV25-1 and TRBJ2-1; 9 bases align to TRBD2. Per the germline V gene, CDR1 is MGHDK and CDR2 is SYGVNS. With 4 bases clipped from V and 0 bases from J, the junction kept 4 bases outside the gene matches. The CDR3 runs 16 residues. CDR3 nucleotide sequence: TGTGCCAGCAGTGGTCCGACTAGCGGCTCCTACAATGAGCAGTTCTTC. It translates to CASSGPTSGSYNEQFF.

The chain joins TRBV7-8 to TRBJ2-7; D is possibly TRBD1 (6 bases). The germline CDR1 and CDR2 sequences are SGHVS and FQNEAQ. V was shortened by 1 base and J by 3 bases, with 13 bases between the two germline ends. The CDR3 is 15 amino acids. CDR3 in DNA: TGTGCCAGCAGCTTAGTCCGCGCAGGGGTCTACGAGCAGTACTTC. It translates to CASSLVRAGVYEQYF. Full variable domain (outside the CDR3, taken from reference TRBV7-8 and TRBJ2-7): GAGVSQSPRYKVAKRGQDVALRCDPISGHVSLFWYQQALGQGPEFLTYFQNEAQLDKSGLPSDRFFAERPEGSVSTLKIQRTQQEDSAVYLCASSLVRAGVYEQYFGPGTRLTVT.

This clone was counted a few times. The CDR3 loop is CASSQFEAGDYGYTF. The DNA for the CDR3 is TGTGCCAGCAGCCAATTTGAGGCGGGGGACTATGGCTACACCTTC. The rearrangement uses TRBV4-2 and TRBJ1-2, with D possibly TRBD1 on 5 matching bases. Germline V gene data show CDR1 as LGHNA and CDR2 as YNFKEQ. Trimming pared 2 bases from V and 3 bases from J, leaving 13 bases between. This CDR3 has 15 amino acids.

The chain links TRBV10-3 to TRBJ1-4; D gene unclear. This CDR3 has 15 amino acids. Germline V gene lookup returns CDR1 ENHRY and CDR2 SYGVKD. Trimming took off 0 bases at V and 1 base at J, with 6 bases between the two ends. The DNA of the CDR3 is TGTGCCATCAGTGAGTCCGAGAGAACTAATGAAAAACTGTTTTTT. Translated, it gives CAISESERTNEKLFF.

The chain has TRBV29-1 and TRBJ1-4; no clear D. Looked up from germline, CDR1 is SQVTM and CDR2 is ANQGSEA. The V gene lost 6 bases and the J gene lost 5 bases, with 7 bases spanning the gap. The CDR3 contains 11 residues. The CDR3 here is CSVRKNEKLFF. CDR3 nucleotide sequence: TGCAGCGTGCGGAAAAATGAAAAACTGTTTTTT.

This clone was recorded a few times. The chain combines TRBV19 with TRBJ2-1; TRBD2 aligns across 11 bases. V lost 9 bases and J lost 6; bases outside the gene matches: 7. CDR3 length: 14 amino acids. Germline V gene lookup returns CDR1 LNHDA and CDR2 SQIVND (reference sequence). CDR3 protein: CASRLAGPSNEQFF. The CDR3 coding sequence is TGTGCCAGCCGACTAGCGGGACCGTCCAATGAGCAGTTCTTC.

The chain employs TRBV2 and TRBJ2-2; possibly TRBD1 for D (5 bases). The CDR3 spans 14 residues. Looked up from germline, CDR1 is SNHLY and CDR2 is FYNNEI. Trimming took off 6 bases at V and 6 bases at J, with 14 bases between the two ends. The CDR3 loop is CASSRQPHAGELFF. For the CDR3, the DNA is TGTGCCAGCAGCAGACAGCCCCACGCCGGGGAGCTGTTTTTT.

The chain recombines TRBV5-5 with TRBJ2-7; D possibly corresponds to TRBD1 (6 bases). From germline, CDR1 is SGHKS and CDR2 YYEKEE (reference sequence). V lost 4 bases to trimming and J lost 2 bases, with 10 bases between them. The CDR3 totals 13 residues. CDR3 residues: CASSGDTTYEQYF. The CDR3 coding sequence is TGTGCCAGCAGCGGGGACACAACCTACGAGCAGTACTTC.

The chain couples TRBV7-3 to TRBJ2-2; perhaps TRBD2 as D (5 bases). This CDR3 comprises 14 residues. The germline V gene encodes CDR1 SGHTA and CDR2 FQGTGA. V was cut by 2 bases and J by 4 bases, with 8 bases left in between. The CDR3 DNA reads TGTGCCAGCAGCTTACTAGCTTCCACCGGGGAGCTGTTTTTT. Translation gives CASSLLASTGELFF.

This chain uses TRBV27 with TRBJ1-5; D ambiguous. The CDR3 has 15 residues. Trimming shortened V by 2 bases and J by 3 bases, and 11 bases separated the two germline ends. CDR1 is MNHEY, CDR2 SMNVEV, per germline (reference sequence). The CDR3 DNA sequence: TGTGCCAGCAGTTTACGTCAGGCAATCAATCAGCCCCAGCATTTT. This encodes CASSLRQAINQPQHF.

The CDR3 reads CASSLDRGPNYEQYF. CDR3 sequence (DNA): TGTGCCAGCAGCTTAGATAGAGGGCCGAACTACGAGCAGTACTTC. This chain joins TRBV11-3 and TRBJ2-7; weak D call: TRBD2 (5 bases). This CDR3 spans 15 amino acids. Germline CDR1 SGHNT, CDR2 YENEEA. V gave up 0 bases and J gave up 3 bases, with 12 bases separating them. Full variable domain (missing parts from reference TRBV11-3 and TRBJ2-7): EAGVVQSPRYKIIEKKQPVAFWCNPISGHNTLYWYLQNLGQGPELLIRYENEEAVDDSQLPKDRFSAERLKGVDSTLKIQPAELGDSAVYLCASSLDRGPNYEQYFGPGTRLTVT.

The CDR3 DNA follows: TGCGCCAGCAGCCCTGCCAGGGCCTTGCGGACAGATACGCAGTATTTT. It is translated as CASSPARALRTDTQYF. The gene calls are TRBV4-1 and TRBJ2-3; D perhaps matches TRBD1 (5 bases). Per the germline V gene, CDR1 is MGHRA and CDR2 is YSYEKL. The V end was cut by 4 bases, the J end by 3 bases, with 17 bases between. This CDR3 comprises 16 residues.

This clone was seen a handful of times. This chain connects TRBV5-1 to TRBJ1-2, with D tentatively TRBD1 (6 bases). The V end was cut by 0 bases, the J end by 1 base, with 13 bases between. Per the germline V gene, CDR1 is SGHRS and CDR2 is YFSETQ. The CDR3 sequence is 16 residues long. The chain's CDR3 is CASSLEGGRINYGYTF. The CDR3 DNA sequence: TGCGCCAGCAGCTTGGAGGGGGGGCGGATTAACTATGGCTACACCTTC.

In its sample, this clone was seen once. The V gene is TRBV25-1, the J gene TRBJ2-7, with D hard to call. The germline V gene has CDR1 MGHDK and CDR2 SYGVNS. The ends were cut back, 4 bases at V and 2 bases at J, with 12 bases in the middle. The CDR3 runs to 14 residues. The CDR3: CASSGPHGAYEQYF. The CDR3 coding sequence is TGTGCCAGCAGTGGCCCCCACGGAGCCTACGAGCAGTACTTC.

This clone has just a few counts. The chain carries TRBV29-1 and TRBJ2-5; D perhaps matches TRBD2 (6 bases). CDR1 is SQVTM, CDR2 ANQGSEA, per germline. The CDR3 covers 13 residues. V was clipped by 5 bases and J by 4 bases, with 14 bases between them. The CDR3 DNA is TGCAGCGTTCGCGGGGCGGGATCAGAGACCCAGTACTTC. This translates into CSVRGAGSETQYF.

The V and J genes are TRBV28 and TRBJ1-1, with 8 bases matching TRBD1. CDR3 length: 15 amino acids. Germline V gene data show CDR1 as MDHEN and CDR2 as SYDVKM. The junction had 4 bases not matched to a gene; V was cut back by 0 bases and J by 4 bases. The CDR3 here is CASSLWGDRGTEAFF. CDR3 nucleotide sequence: TGTGCCAGCAGTTTATGGGGTGACAGGGGCACTGAAGCTTTCTTT.

This sequence joins TRBV5-1 and TRBJ1-2, with 7 nucleotides matching TRBD1. J was trimmed by 7 bases and V by 0 bases; bases with no gene match: 6. Germline CDR1 SGHRS, CDR2 YFSETQ. The CDR3 totals 14 residues. CDR3 sequence: CASSLGGTASGYTF. CDR3 nucleotide sequence: TGCGCCAGCAGCTTGGGAGGGACAGCGAGTGGCTACACCTTC.

This chain links TRBV2 with TRBJ2-7; 14 bases are shared with TRBD2. This CDR3 is 16 amino acids long. With 2 bases clipped from V and 3 bases from J, the junction kept 3 bases outside the gene matches. Germline values: CDR1 SNHLY, CDR2 FYNNEI. The chain's CDR3 is CASSEKGLAGDYEQYF. DNA for the CDR3: TGTGCCAGCAGTGAAAAGGGACTAGCGGGAGACTACGAGCAGTACTTC.

This rearrangement joins TRBV18 to TRBJ2-3; D unclear. This CDR3 contains 13 residues. Deletions cut 1 base from V and 5 bases from J, with 7 bases between. Germline values: CDR1 KGHSH, CDR2 LQKENI. The CDR3 here is CASSPQPGDTQYF. The CDR3 bases are TGTGCCAGCTCACCACAACCCGGAGATACGCAGTATTTT.

This chain links TRBV5-1 with TRBJ2-7; possible D gene TRBD1, 5 bases. The germline V gene encodes CDR1 SGHRS and CDR2 YFSETQ. CDR3 length: 15 residues. V lost 4 bases and J 4 bases, leaving 18 bases between the germline ends. CDR3 protein: CASSLDNDSPYEQYF. CDR3 in DNA: TGCGCCAGCAGCCTGGACAACGACAGCCCATACGAGCAGTACTTC.

The J gene is TRBJ1-4, the V gene TRBV27, with TRBD1 matching over 7 bases. V was pared by 8 bases and J by 2 bases, with 5 bases of the junction left unmatched. CDR3 length: 14 residues. CDR1 MNHEY and CDR2 SMNVEV come from the germline V gene (reference sequence). The CDR3 nucleotides are TGTGCCAGCTCACAGGGGAGCACTAATGAAAAACTGTTTTTT. This sequence encodes CASSQGSTNEKLFF.

The rearrangement links TRBV7-2 to TRBJ2-5; D is uncertain. Trimming removed 4 bases from V and 4 bases from J, with 13 bases in between. The V gene's germline CDR1 is SGHTA and CDR2 FQGNSA. CDR3 length: 14 residues. CDR3: CASSSRSVGETQYF. For the CDR3, the DNA is TGTGCCAGCAGCTCTAGGTCCGTCGGAGAGACCCAGTACTTC.

The CDR3 sequence is CASSLGGRDGYTF. The CDR3 nucleotides read TGCGCCAGCAGCTTGGGGGGCAGGGATGGCTACACCTTC. The chain employs TRBV5-1 and TRBJ1-2, with D maybe TRBD1 (5 bases). From germline, CDR1 is SGHRS and CDR2 YFSETQ. This CDR3 contains 13 residues. V was cut by 0 bases and J by 6 bases, with 9 bases left in between.

Only one count was recorded for this clone. The chain recombines TRBV11-3 with TRBJ2-2; TRBD2 agrees at 14 bases. V was clipped by 5 bases and J by 5 bases; unmatched bases: 13. The CDR3 is 19 residues long. From germline, CDR1 is SGHNT and CDR2 YENEEA. CDR3: CASSAGTSGSFLVTGELFF. The CDR3 nucleotides are TGTGCCAGCAGCGCCGGGACTAGCGGGAGTTTTTTGGTTACCGGGGAGCTGTTTTTT.

CDR3 sequence (DNA): TGTGCCAGCTCACCACCTGGGACAGGGAGCTATGGCTACACCTTC. It encodes CASSPPGTGSYGYTF. This chain uses TRBV18 with TRBJ1-2; 9 positions match TRBD1. This CDR3 has 15 residues. V was pared by 0 bases and J by 4 bases, with 3 bases of the junction left unmatched. The germline gives CDR1 KGHSH, CDR2 LQKENI.

The chain has TRBV18 and TRBJ2-7, with 9 nucleotides matching TRBD1. Unmatched junction bases numbered 3, after V lost 1 base and J lost 5 bases. This CDR3 is 14 amino acids long. CDR1 KGHSH and CDR2 LQKENI come from the germline V gene. The DNA for the CDR3 is TGTGCCAGCTCACCACGGGGACAGGGAAACGAGCAGTACTTC. This translates into CASSPRGQGNEQYF.

V usage is TRBV9 and J usage is TRBJ2-5, with a possible D match to TRBD2 (7 bases). V was trimmed by 4 bases and J by 3 bases, leaving 22 bases between them. Germline V gives CDR1 SGDLS, CDR2 YYNGEE. This CDR3 contains 17 residues. The CDR3 bases are TGTGCCAGCAGCCCAGACCTCGGTGGGGGGGCAGAAGAGACCCAGTACTTC. This codes for CASSPDLGGGAEETQYF.

This chain's CDR3 is CASSPRRGGANVLTF. In DNA, the CDR3 is TGTGCCAGCAGTCCTCGGAGGGGTGGGGCCAACGTCCTGACTTTC. The rearrangement joins TRBV28 to TRBJ2-6; D is perhaps TRBD2 (6 bases). The CDR3 length is 15 residues. Trimming shortened V by 5 bases and J by 3 bases, and 11 bases separated the two germline ends. Germline CDR1 MDHEN, CDR2 SYDVKM.

The J gene is TRBJ2-7, the V gene TRBV5-1; possibly TRBD1 for D (6 bases). Germline loops: CDR1 SGHRS, CDR2 YFSETQ. Trimming left V 4 bases short and J 5 bases short, with 22 bases between. This CDR3 comprises 16 residues. Here the CDR3 reads CASSLPGRQGRNEQYF. In DNA, the CDR3 is TGCGCCAGCAGCCTTCCCGGACGGCAGGGGCGCAACGAGCAGTACTTC.

V gene TRBV6-1 combines with J gene TRBJ2-5; D unresolved. The CDR3 length is 13 residues. The ends were cut back, 1 base at V and 3 bases at J, with 6 bases in the middle. Per the germline V gene, CDR1 is MNHNS and CDR2 is SASEGT. The CDR3 DNA reads as TGTGCCAGCAGTGAAGGGGCAGAAGAGACCCAGTACTTC. It encodes CASSEGAEETQYF.